This passage covers 19 T cell receptor beta chains from one sample sequenced in a study of T cells in tuberculosis. Cells were sorted from thawed PBMC rested overnight and stained with GMM-loaded CD1B tetramer, viability dye and anti-CD3. The CD1B tetramers carried C32 glucose monomycolate purified from Rhodococcus equi. Only in-frame clones appear in the TCRdb table, and some are missing; sequencing was by immunoSEQ multiplex PCR. The sample lists 88,000 or so clones, approximately 90% seen once, with 1.9% in the top ten. The specimen was CD1b-GMM tetramer-negative cells sorted from PBMCs. The receptors were sampled from an adult woman with latent tuberculosis.

V and J are TRBV7-6 and TRBJ1-4; 9 positions match TRBD1. This CDR3 is 15 amino acids long. V gave up 6 bases and J gave up 8 bases; unmatched junction bases: 10. Germline-derived CDR1 and CDR2 are SGHVS and FNYEAQ. The CDR3 coding sequence is TGTGCCAGCAGACCGAACAGGGGGCCGGGAGAAAAACTGTTTTTT. Translated, it gives CASRPNRGPGEKLFF.

The J gene is TRBJ2-1, the V gene TRBV19; the match to TRBD2 covers 12 bases. CDR1 and CDR2 (germline): LNHDA, SQIVND (reference sequence). The CDR3 totals 17 residues. The V and J ends lost 3 bases and 7 bases, in that order; junction bases with no gene match: 10. CDR3 DNA: TGTGCCAGTAGTATGACTAGCGGGGGAGCCTCGGGAAATGAGCAGTTCTTC. As protein: CASSMTSGGASGNEQFF.

This clone was observed a single time. V gene TRBV15 combines with J gene TRBJ2-4, with TRBD2 matching over 8 bases. Looked up from germline, CDR1 is LNHNV and CDR2 is YYDKDF (reference sequence). V was clipped by 0 bases and J by 6 bases; unmatched bases: 7. The CDR3 consists of 16 residues. The CDR3, as DNA: TGTGCCACCAGCAGAGATCGGGGGGGCCGGCGAAACATTCAGTACTTC. Protein sequence: CATSRDRGGRRNIQYF.

The chain uses TRBV4-1 and TRBJ2-1; 12 bases map to TRBD1. Germline CDR1 is MGHRA and CDR2 is YSYEKL. With 0 bases clipped from V and 7 bases from J, the junction kept 10 bases outside the gene matches. The CDR3 has 18 amino acids. CDR3 sequence: CASSQDRGGQGAKNEQFF. CDR3 coding DNA: TGCGCCAGCAGCCAAGATCGAGGGGGACAGGGGGCGAAAAATGAGCAGTTCTTC.

The CDR3 protein is CASREGALSSTNEKLFF. CDR3 in DNA: TGCGCCAGCAGGGAGGGGGCGCTTAGTTCAACTAATGAAAAACTGTTTTTT. The chain carries TRBV5-1 and TRBJ1-4, with 7 bases fitting TRBD1. The CDR3 loop spans 17 amino acids. V dropped 5 bases and J dropped 0; count of bases not matched to a gene: 10. Germline V gives CDR1 SGHRS, CDR2 YFSETQ.

The V gene is TRBV7-3, the J gene TRBJ2-1; TRBD1 aligns across 7 bases. The germline CDR1 and CDR2 sequences are SGHTA and FQGTGA. V shed 8 bases and J 9 bases; nucleotides not matched to a gene: 1. This CDR3 contains 10 residues. The CDR3 DNA sequence: TGTGCCAGCCCAGGGGGTGAGCAGTTCTTC. This translates into CASPGGEQFF.

J is TRBJ2-1 and V is TRBV2; 10 positions agree with TRBD2. The CDR3 is 14 residues long. The germline V gene encodes CDR1 SNHLY and CDR2 FYNNEI. Unmatched junction bases numbered 13, after V lost 4 bases and J lost 16 bases. CDR3 in amino acids: CASSGLAGEPSHFF. The CDR3, as DNA: TGTGCCAGCAGTGGGCTAGCGGGGGAGCCAAGCCATTTCTTC.

The chain uses TRBV4-2 and TRBJ2-1; 8 positions match TRBD2. Unmatched junction bases numbered 4, after V lost 0 bases and J lost 6 bases. Germline values: CDR1 LGHNA, CDR2 YNFKEQ. This CDR3 spans 15 amino acids. The DNA for the CDR3 is TGTGCCAGCAGCCAAGATCCAGGGACTAGCAATGAGCAGTTCTTC. This sequence encodes CASSQDPGTSNEQFF.

The chain uses TRBV5-1 and TRBJ2-1; TRBD2 aligns across 9 bases. The CDR3 is 16 amino acids. J gave up 0 bases and V 4 bases, and 5 bases lay outside the gene matches. CDR1 is SGHRS and CDR2 is YFSETQ in the germline V gene. The CDR3 bases are TGCGCCAGCAGCGCCGGCGGGGGGGGCTCCTACAATGAGCAGTTCTTC. Encoded protein: CASSAGGGGSYNEQFF.

In this sample, this clone turned up once. The chain is built from TRBV20-1 and TRBJ1-1, with 7 positions matching TRBD1. The CDR3 sequence is 11 residues long. Germline loops: CDR1 DFQATT, CDR2 SNEGSKA (reference sequence). Trimming removed 4 bases from V and 5 bases from J; junction bases left unmatched: 1. CDR3 coding DNA: TGCAGTGCTAACAGGGGAACTGAAGCTTTCTTT. Translated: CSANRGTEAFF.

The chain employs TRBV28 and TRBJ2-2, with no clear D. The CDR3 is 13 amino acids. V was clipped by 4 bases and J by 4 bases, with 7 bases between them. CDR1 is MDHEN and CDR2 is SYDVKM in the germline V gene. The CDR3 DNA follows: TGTGCCAGCAGTTCTTACAGCACCGGGGAGCTGTTTTTT. It translates to CASSSYSTGELFF.

J is TRBJ1-2 and V is TRBV6-5; D might be TRBD1 (6 bases). This CDR3 region has 16 residues. V was shortened by 2 bases and J by 1 base, with 14 bases between the two germline ends. Germline values: CDR1 MNHEY, CDR2 SVGAGI. The CDR3 DNA follows: TGTGCCAGCAGTTACGGGGGGGCAGGTCTTAACTATGGCTACACCTTC. Protein sequence: CASSYGGAGLNYGYTF.

V gene TRBV5-1 combines with J gene TRBJ2-7; tentative D call: TRBD1 (5 bases). This CDR3 is 15 amino acids long. V lost 3 bases and J 1 base, leaving 14 bases between the germline ends. CDR1 is SGHRS, CDR2 YFSETQ, per germline. The CDR3 protein is CASSYRLAGSYEQYF. CDR3 nucleotide sequence: TGCGCCAGCAGCTACCGCCTGGCAGGGTCCTACGAGCAGTACTTC. The whole variable domain, filled in from reference TRBV5-1 and TRBJ2-7, reads KAGVTQTPRYLIKTRGQQVTLSCSPISGHRSVSWYQQTPGQGLQFLFEYFSETQRNKGNFPGRFSGRQFSNSRSEMNVSTLELGDSALYLCASSYRLAGSYEQYFGPGTRLTVT.

CDR3 coding DNA: TGTGCCACCAGCAGAGATGGGGCGGGGGCGTATACGCAGTATTTT. Its translation: CATSRDGAGAYTQYF. V is TRBV15 and J is TRBJ2-3; D may be TRBD2 (7 bases). V was shortened by 0 bases and J by 7 bases, with 14 bases between the two germline ends. CDR1 and CDR2 (germline): LNHNV, YYDKDF (reference sequence). This CDR3 comprises 15 residues.

This clone has a handful of counts. This chain connects TRBV7-5 to TRBJ1-5; the table gives TRBD1 as D, unverified against the DNA. TRBV7-5 is termed a pseudogene. The CDR3 sequence is 14 residues long. This chain's CDR3 is CARRGAKSNQPQHF. The CDR3 DNA reads as TGTGCCAGAAGGGGGGCGAAGAGCAATCAGCCCCAGCATTTT.

The chain carries TRBV6-1 and TRBJ1-6; 8 bases match TRBD1. The CDR3 runs to 15 residues. Germline CDR1 MNHNS, CDR2 SASEGT. With 6 bases clipped from V and 9 bases from J, the junction kept 10 bases outside the gene matches. The CDR3 bases are TGTGCCAGCAGCGGCCTGACAGGGGCCGGTTCACCCCTCCACTTT. Translated: CASSGLTGAGSPLHF.

For the CDR3, the DNA is TGTGCCTGGACCCAAGGGACAGTCTACGAGCAGTACTTC. Translation gives CAWTQGTVYEQYF. The rearrangement joins TRBV30 to TRBJ2-7; 7 bases agree with TRBD1. V lost 4 bases, J lost 3 bases, and 6 bases stayed unmatched. The CDR3 length is 13 residues. In germline, CDR1 is GTSNPN, CDR2 SVGIG (reference sequence).

The chain carries TRBV19 and TRBJ1-2, with 7 nucleotides matching TRBD1. Germline V gives CDR1 LNHDA, CDR2 SQIVND (reference sequence). The CDR3 totals 14 residues. V shed 6 bases and J 0 bases; nucleotides not matched to a gene: 4. Here the CDR3 DNA reads TGTGCCAGTAGGCGACAGGGAACTAACTATGGCTACACCTTC. It specifies CASRRQGTNYGYTF. Full variable domain (outside the CDR3, taken from reference TRBV19 and TRBJ1-2): DGGITQSPKYLFRKEGQNVTLSCEQNLNHDAMYWYRQDPGQGLRLIYYSQIVNDFQKGDIAEGYSVSREKKESFPLTVTSAQKNPTAFYLCASRRQGTNYGYTFGSGTRLTVV.

The genes are TRBV19 and TRBJ2-5, with TRBD1 identical over 9 bases. With the DNA end fitting TRBJ2-7 better, the J assignment may be wrong. The CDR3 has 17 residues. Germline V gene lookup returns CDR1 LNHDA and CDR2 SQIVND (reference sequence). The CDR3 loop reads CASSTRPGQGSSYEQYF. The CDR3, as DNA: TGTGCCAGTAGTACTCGACCAGGACAGGGGAGCTCCTACGAGCAGTACTTC.